This TCR beta chain was recovered during a study of T cell repertoires in cytomegalovirus infection. Turning to the study itself: Public signatures in TCR beta pointed to CMV infection and matching HLA type.

Overall study results and limits: Summed frequency of shared TCR beta families picked out CMV carriers who also had the relevant HLA. The ex vivo response was dominated by HLA-C-restricted CMV-specific TCR beta clonotypes.

On this clonotype itself: Its antigen is currently unknown.

Germline-derived CDR1 and CDR2 are SQVTM and ANQGSEA. The CDR3 consists of 15 residues. The ends were cut back, 3 bases at V and 0 bases at J, with 14 bases in the middle. TCRdb redid the calling of the reads with MiXCR, one entry per CDR3 protein. This sample carries roughly 310,000 distinct CDR3 sequences, about 27% of them seen once, and the ten largest clones take around 18%. Specimen: cultured PBMCs, collected from culture after CMV antigen stimulation. The chain links TRBV29-1 to TRBJ1-1, with D tentatively TRBD1 (6 bases). The sequence came from a human donor in good health (CMV status not recorded). Some clones in this sample may be carry-over from other donors' samples. The CDR3 DNA is TGCAGCGTTGACAATCGACAGGTCATGAACACTGAAGCTTTCTTT. Translation: CSVDNRQVMNTEAFF.